This TCR beta chain is from a study of blood T cell repertoires in COVID-19. At the level of the study: The samples span acute and convalescent COVID-19 from the United States, Italy and Spain. T cells, B-cell-depleted T cells, or PBMCs provided the cDNA or gDNA that served as material.

CDR1 LNHDA and CDR2 SQIVND come from the germline V gene (reference sequence). The length of the CDR3 is 15 residues. V dropped 5 bases and J dropped 3; count of bases not matched to a gene: 9. Sequenced by immunoSEQ multiplex PCR; TCRdb stores in-frame clones only, minus some. The sample records approximately 150,000 clones, about nine tenths being singletons. The genes are TRBV19 and TRBJ2-7; 8 bases are shared with TRBD1. What was sequenced was peripheral blood. This TCR came from a woman between 50 and 59 years old with acute or convalescent COVID-19. CDR3 sequence (DNA): TGTGCCAGTAGTCCCCGGACAGGGAAAATCTACGAGCAGTACTTC. Translated: CASSPRTGKIYEQYF.